Below are 27 T cell receptor beta chains sequenced from a single sample in a study of long-term antiretroviral therapy in people with HIV. The authors ran the immunoSEQ assay, v3.0, at survey level. Data came from immunoSEQ multiplex PCR; TCRdb stores just in-frame clones and leaves some out. The table has more than 20,000 clones, about nine tenths seen once. The sequenced sample was unsorted PBMCs, obtained 1.8 years before starting antiretroviral therapy. All receptors come from a woman aged 25-40 years with HIV.

This clone was detected once. V usage is TRBV6-4 and J usage is TRBJ1-2; possible D gene TRBD1, 5 bases. V lost 0 bases and J lost 4, with 9 bases in between. From germline, CDR1 is MRHNA and CDR2 SNTAGT. This CDR3 region has 14 residues. Written as DNA, the CDR3 is TGTGCCAGCAGTGACTCCGACACAGGCTATGGCTACACCTTC. This encodes CASSDSDTGYGYTF.

V usage is TRBV6-1 and J usage is TRBJ1-6, with D maybe TRBD1 (6 bases). The V and J ends lost 0 bases and 6 bases respectively, with 18 bases between them. The germline V gene encodes CDR1 MNHNS and CDR2 SASEGT. This CDR3 has 18 amino acids. The CDR3 region has the DNA TGTGCCAGCAGTGAAGCAAAATCCCCGGACAGACTTAATTCACCCCTCCACTTT. Its protein product is CASSEAKSPDRLNSPLHF.

The chain carries TRBV4-2 and TRBJ1-1, with D hard to call. Germline CDR1 and CDR2: LGHNA and YNFKEQ. Between the trimmed V and J ends, which lost 0 bases and 7 bases, there was a span of 9 bases. The CDR3 loop spans 13 amino acids. DNA for the CDR3: TGTGCCAGCAGCCAAGAACTTCGGGGTGAAGCTTTCTTT. As protein: CASSQELRGEAFF.

The chain is built from TRBV7-3 and TRBJ1-1; D is undetermined. Germline V lookup: CDR1 SGHTA, CDR2 FQGTGA. V lost 2 bases and J lost 1, with 5 bases in between. This CDR3 is built from 13 residues. CDR3 bases: TGTGCCAGCAGCTTATACGGGAACACTGAAGCTTTCTTT. Translated: CASSLYGNTEAFF.

The rearrangement joins TRBV27 to TRBJ1-5, with 9 positions matching TRBD1. This CDR3 is 20 amino acids long. With V trimmed by 6 bases and J by 0 bases, 18 bases remained unmatched. Per the germline V gene, CDR1 is MNHEY and CDR2 is SMNVEV (reference sequence). CDR3 nucleotide sequence: TGTGCCAGCAGCTATAAGTATTCAGGGACAGGGTCTTATAGCAATCAGCCCCAGCATTTT. Encoded protein: CASSYKYSGTGSYSNQPQHF.

The rearrangement joins TRBV6-1 to TRBJ1-6; 8 positions agree with TRBD1. Germline V gives CDR1 MNHNS, CDR2 SASEGT. The CDR3 has 14 residues. After removal of 7 bases from V and 7 bases from J, the junction contained 6 bases not matched to a gene. CDR3 loop: CASIPDRANSPLHF. In DNA, the CDR3 is TGTGCCAGCATCCCGGACAGGGCCAATTCACCCCTCCACTTT.

The rearrangement uses TRBV19 and TRBJ1-6, with a weak D call TRBD1 (6 bases). The length of the CDR3 is 17 residues. Germline V gives CDR1 LNHDA, CDR2 SQIVND (reference sequence). V was cut by 4 bases and J by 0 bases, with 13 bases left in between. The CDR3 loop reads CASSNTGRSSYNSPLHF. CDR3 bases: TGTGCCAGTAGTAATACAGGGCGAAGCTCCTATAATTCACCCCTCCACTTT.

The chain is built from TRBV6-5 and TRBJ1-5, with D unclear. Germline CDR1 reads MNHEY; CDR2 reads SVGAGI. The V end lost 0 bases, the J end lost 0 bases, and 0 bases lay between the germline ends. This CDR3 is 13 amino acids long. CDR3 in DNA: TGTGCCAGCAGTTACTCTAGCAATCAGCCCCAGCATTTT. Residues: CASSYSSNQPQHF.

This clone has more than one count but fewer than ten. J is TRBJ1-6 and V is TRBV5-1, with D unresolved. With 2 bases removed from V and 6 bases from J, the gap between germline ends came to 12 bases. CDR1 and CDR2 (germline): SGHRS, YFSETQ. This CDR3 is built from 15 residues. The CDR3 sequence is CASSFAAPANSPLHF. As DNA, the CDR3 is TGCGCCAGCAGCTTCGCTGCCCCGGCTAATTCACCCCTCCACTTT.

V usage is TRBV27 and J usage is TRBJ1-1; 8 nucleotides match TRBD1. The ends lost 3 bases at V and 3 bases at J; junction bases unmatched: 3. This CDR3 region has 14 residues. Germline assignment: CDR1 MNHEY and CDR2 SMNVEV (reference sequence). The CDR3 protein is CASSFGTGYTEAFF. The CDR3 bases are TGTGCCAGCAGTTTTGGGACAGGTTACACTGAAGCTTTCTTT.

The rearrangement joins TRBV30 to TRBJ1-2; D is possibly TRBD1 (6 bases). V was pared by 2 bases and J by 4 bases, with 17 bases between. The CDR3 totals 15 residues. Germline CDR1 is GTSNPN and CDR2 is SVGIG (reference sequence). CDR3 in DNA: TGTGCCTGGAGTCCCCCGCAGGGGACGGCCTATGGCTACACCTTC. Translating it yields CAWSPPQGTAYGYTF.

The chain recombines TRBV19 with TRBJ1-1; the D is unclear. Looked up from germline, CDR1 is LNHDA and CDR2 is SQIVND (reference sequence). The CDR3 is 14 amino acids. V gave up 3 bases and J gave up 4 bases, with 12 bases separating them. CDR3 loop: CASSIWAHPTEAFF. The CDR3 bases are TGTGCCAGTAGTATCTGGGCCCACCCCACTGAAGCTTTCTTT. The full variable domain, completed using reference TRBV19 and TRBJ1-1, is DGGITQSPKYLFRKEGQNVTLSCEQNLNHDAMYWYRQDPGQGLRLIYYSQIVNDFQKGDIAEGYSVSREKKESFPLTVTSAQKNPTAFYLCASSIWAHPTEAFFGQGTRLTVV.

J is TRBJ2-3 and V is TRBV27, with 7 bases aligning to TRBD2. CDR3 length: 12 residues. The germline V gene has CDR1 MNHEY and CDR2 SMNVEV (reference sequence). V shed 4 bases and J 11 bases; nucleotides not matched to a gene: 6. The CDR3 spells CASSYGEGKQYF. CDR3 coding DNA: TGTGCCAGCAGTTACGGGGAGGGTAAGCAGTATTTT.

V is TRBV30 and J is TRBJ1-5, with D uncertain. Germline V gene data show CDR1 as GTSNPN and CDR2 as SVGIG (reference sequence). The CDR3 runs to 13 residues. V lost 2 bases and J 5 bases, leaving 10 bases between the germline ends. CDR3 residues: CAWSLGSDQPQHF. The CDR3 coding sequence is TGTGCCTGGAGTTTAGGGAGCGATCAGCCCCAGCATTTT.

This clone showed up just a few times. The genes are TRBV2 and TRBJ1-6, with unresolved D. The CDR3 spans 14 residues. The V end lost 4 bases, the J end lost 7 bases, and 11 bases lay between the germline ends. Germline assignment: CDR1 SNHLY and CDR2 FYNNEI. The DNA of the CDR3 is TGTGCCAGCAGTGCTTATAAAGGGAATTCACCCCTCCACTTT. It specifies CASSAYKGNSPLHF.

The CDR3 region has the DNA TGTGCCAGCAGCTTAGCGGGGGGGGGAAGGGGCTCCTATAATTCACCCCTCCACTTT. It codes for CASSLAGGGRGSYNSPLHF. The chain recombines TRBV7-8 with TRBJ1-6, with a tentative D call TRBD1 (5 bases). V shed 0 bases and J shed 0 bases, with 15 bases lying between them. The CDR3 length is 19 residues. Looked up from germline, CDR1 is SGHVS and CDR2 is FQNEAQ.

The J gene is TRBJ1-1, the V gene TRBV14; TRBD1 agrees at 7 bases. Germline loops: CDR1 SGHDN, CDR2 FVKESK. V shed 2 bases, J shed 11 bases, and the junction held 8 bases outside the gene matches. The CDR3 is 13 residues long. The CDR3 bases are TGTGCCAGCAGCCAAAGGACAGGAGGTTGGGCTTTCTTT. As protein: CASSQRTGGWAFF.

The V gene is TRBV19, the J gene TRBJ1-5, with TRBD1 as a possible D gene (5 bases). Germline assignment: CDR1 LNHDA and CDR2 SQIVND (reference sequence). The V and J ends lost 4 bases and 0 bases respectively, with 19 bases between them. This CDR3 has 18 residues. CDR3 residues: CASSTPEGEDYSNQPQHF. The CDR3 nucleotides are TGTGCCAGTAGTACGCCGGAAGGGGAAGATTATAGCAATCAGCCCCAGCATTTT.

V gene TRBV6-1 combines with J gene TRBJ1-5; TRBD1 might be the D (5 bases). Trimming cost V 10 bases and J 3 bases, with 13 bases left between them. The CDR3 length is 13 residues. Germline V gene lookup returns CDR1 MNHNS and CDR2 SASEGT. CDR3 sequence: CATKGPINQPQHF. The CDR3 coding sequence is TGTGCCACGAAGGGACCGATCAATCAGCCCCAGCATTTT.

V gene TRBV10-3 combines with J gene TRBJ1-1; D is undetermined. CDR1 is ENHRY, CDR2 SYGVKD, per germline. V was trimmed by 3 bases and J by 1 base, leaving 6 bases between them. This CDR3 contains 13 residues. CDR3 residues: CAISDLRNTEAFF. CDR3 nucleotide sequence: TGTGCCATCAGTGATCTCAGGAACACTGAAGCTTTCTTT.

The gene calls are TRBV5-4 and TRBJ2-5; D is perhaps TRBD1 (6 bases). Deletions cut 0 bases from V and 5 bases from J, with 14 bases between. The germline gives CDR1 SGHNT, CDR2 YYREEE (reference sequence). The CDR3 is 15 residues long. The CDR3 DNA reads TGTGCCAGCAGCTTGGCAGGACAGTCGTTTGAGACCCAGTACTTC. The encoded protein is CASSLAGQSFETQYF. The full variable domain, its missing parts supplied by reference TRBV5-4 and TRBJ2-5, is ETGVTQSPTHLIKTRGQQVTLRCSSQSGHNTVSWYQQALGQGPQFIFQYYREEENGRGNFPPRFSGLQFPNYSSELNVNALELDDSALYLCASSLAGQSFETQYFGPGTRLLVL.

The chain uses TRBV2 and TRBJ2-5; D may be TRBD1 (6 bases). CDR1 SNHLY and CDR2 FYNNEI come from the germline V gene. This CDR3 is 14 amino acids long. Trimming left V 2 bases short and J 5 bases short, with 12 bases between. This chain's CDR3 is CASSESGQGETQYF. Here the CDR3 DNA reads TGTGCCAGCAGTGAAAGTGGCCAGGGGGAGACCCAGTACTTC.

V and J are TRBV30 and TRBJ1-6; 9 positions match TRBD1. The length of the CDR3 is 14 residues. Germline CDR1 and CDR2: GTSNPN and SVGIG (reference sequence). The V gene end was trimmed by 1 base and the J gene end by 11 bases; junction bases not matched to a gene: 6. This chain's CDR3 is CAWSEGTGSTPLHF. As DNA, the CDR3 is TGTGCCTGGAGTGAAGGGACAGGGAGTACACCCCTCCACTTT.

There are a few counts of this clone. V is TRBV18 and J is TRBJ1-5; TRBD1 might be the D (6 bases). The V end was cut by 3 bases, the J end by 4 bases, with 7 bases between. CDR1 and CDR2 (germline): KGHSH, LQKENI. This CDR3 has 13 residues. The CDR3 sequence: CASSPQGNQPQHF. CDR3 sequence (DNA): TGTGCCAGCTCACCCCAGGGGAATCAGCCCCAGCATTTT.

This rearrangement joins TRBV7-2 to TRBJ1-1; 8 nucleotides align to TRBD1. From germline, CDR1 is SGHTA and CDR2 FQGNSA. The CDR3 covers 14 residues. V lost 1 base, J lost 6 bases, and 4 bases stayed unmatched. CDR3 loop: CASSLGAGGAEAFF. The CDR3 DNA reads TGTGCCAGCAGCTTAGGGGCAGGGGGCGCTGAAGCTTTCTTT.

This rearrangement joins TRBV11-3 to TRBJ1-1; 9 positions match TRBD1. The CDR3 extends over 14 amino acids. Germline trimming cut 4 bases from V and 3 bases from J; bases unmatched to any gene: 3. The germline CDR1 and CDR2 sequences are SGHNT and YENEEA. The CDR3 loop is CASSSRDRDTEAFF. The DNA for the CDR3 is TGTGCCAGCAGCTCCCGGGACAGGGACACTGAAGCTTTCTTT.

This chain connects TRBV5-1 to TRBJ1-1; TRBD1 matches at 8 bases. Germline assignment: CDR1 SGHRS and CDR2 YFSETQ. V lost 3 bases, J lost 5 bases, and 6 bases stayed unmatched. This CDR3 contains 14 residues. This CDR3 reads CASSWDRMRTEAFF. DNA for the CDR3: TGCGCCAGCAGCTGGGACAGGATGAGAACTGAAGCTTTCTTT.